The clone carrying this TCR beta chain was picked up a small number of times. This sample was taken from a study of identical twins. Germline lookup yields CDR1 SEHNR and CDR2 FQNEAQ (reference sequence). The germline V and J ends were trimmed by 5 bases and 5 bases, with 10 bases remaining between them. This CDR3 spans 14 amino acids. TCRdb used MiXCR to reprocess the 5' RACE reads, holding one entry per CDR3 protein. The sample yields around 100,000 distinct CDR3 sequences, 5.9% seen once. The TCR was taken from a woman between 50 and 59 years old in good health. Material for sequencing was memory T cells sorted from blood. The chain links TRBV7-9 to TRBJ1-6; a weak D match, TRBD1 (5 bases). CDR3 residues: CASSRDGDNSPLHF. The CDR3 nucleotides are TGTGCCAGCAGCCGGGACGGTGATAATTCACCCCTCCACTTT.